Listed here are 20 T cell receptor beta chains from one sample, sequenced in a study of cytomegalovirus exposure and HLA in healthy donors. PCR was performed using 60 Vbeta and 13 Jbeta primers. Sequencing was performed with immunoSEQ multiplex PCR; in TCRdb, only in-frame clones are kept and a portion is missing. This table has about 82,000 clones, about 78% appearing once. The sequenced sample was PBMCs. The receptors shown here come from a man in his fifties in good health and CMV-seronegative.

This clone was seen only a few times. V is TRBV19 and J is TRBJ2-2, with D possibly being TRBD1 (6 bases). V lost 4 bases and J lost 9, with 12 bases in between. This CDR3 region has 13 residues. Germline CDR1 LNHDA, CDR2 SQIVND (reference sequence). The CDR3 bases are TGTGCCAGTAGTACCGACAGGTTACGGGAGCTGTTTTTT. Residues: CASSTDRLRELFF.

The V call is TRBV28, the J call TRBJ1-6; the D gene is possibly TRBD1 (6 bases). CDR3 length equals 16 residues. The V end lost 4 bases, the J end lost 8 bases, and 18 bases lay between the germline ends. Germline V CDR1 and CDR2: MDHEN, SYDVKM. CDR3 DNA sequence: TGTGCCAGCAGTTCCACCCGGCCGCGGGGGCATTCACCCCTCCACTTT. Amino acids: CASSSTRPRGHSPLHF.

V is TRBV19 and J is TRBJ2-3, with TRBD2 identical over 10 bases. V was pared by 5 bases and J by 1 base, with 3 bases of the junction left unmatched. The CDR3 has 15 residues. Germline V gene data show CDR1 as LNHDA and CDR2 as SQIVND (reference sequence). The CDR3 region is CASSDGTSGTDTQYF. Here the CDR3 DNA reads TGTGCCAGTAGTGATGGGACTAGCGGCACAGATACGCAGTATTTT.

The V and J genes are TRBV6-5 and TRBJ1-2, with D tentatively TRBD1 (5 bases). Germline V gene lookup returns CDR1 MNHEY and CDR2 SVGAGI. CDR3 size: 15 residues. With 6 bases removed from V and 2 bases from J, the gap between germline ends came to 16 bases. This chain's CDR3 is CASSKSGAPNYGYTF. The CDR3 nucleotides read TGTGCCAGCAGCAAGAGCGGGGCCCCCAACTATGGCTACACCTTC.

This rearrangement joins TRBV14 to TRBJ1-4; D unclear. V was trimmed by 4 bases and J by 0 bases, leaving 9 bases between them. The germline V gene has CDR1 SGHDN and CDR2 FVKESK. The CDR3 extends over 15 amino acids. The CDR3 protein is CASSPPGTTNEKLFF. The CDR3 DNA follows: TGTGCCAGCAGCCCCCCGGGGACAACTAATGAAAAACTGTTTTTT.

A word on this clone: The same CDR3 arises from other DNA sequences in this sample as well. The V and J genes are TRBV5-1 and TRBJ2-1, with 8 bases lining up with TRBD2. Germline CDR1 SGHRS, CDR2 YFSETQ. The CDR3 runs to 18 residues. Germline trimming cut 8 bases from V and 7 bases from J; bases unmatched to any gene: 23. The CDR3 is CASSLLLAGGNLPNEQFF. In nucleotides, the CDR3 is TGCGCCAGTAGCCTCCTACTGGCGGGGGGAAATCTACCAAATGAGCAGTTCTTC.

The CDR3, as DNA: TGTGCCAGCAGTTACCAGGACAGGGGAGATTCACCCCTCCACTTT. Translating gives CASSYQDRGDSPLHF. This rearrangement joins TRBV6-5 to TRBJ1-6; 9 positions agree with TRBD1. The CDR3 has 15 amino acids. The V gene end was trimmed by 2 bases and the J gene end by 8 bases; junction bases not matched to a gene: 4. Germline V gives CDR1 MNHEY, CDR2 SVGAGI.

This chain joins TRBV28 and TRBJ1-2, with D perhaps matching TRBD1 (6 bases). V lost 10 bases and J 2 bases, leaving 11 bases between the germline ends. CDR3 length: 12 residues. Germline V gene lookup returns CDR1 MDHEN and CDR2 SYDVKM. The CDR3 sequence: CAINTGNYGYTF. The DNA for the CDR3 is TGTGCCATCAATACAGGGAACTATGGCTACACCTTC.

The V gene is TRBV6-5, the J gene TRBJ2-2; TRBD2 agrees at 8 bases. Germline assignment: CDR1 MNHEY and CDR2 SVGAGI. V shed 6 bases, J shed 6 bases, and the junction held 0 bases outside the gene matches. The CDR3 runs 12 residues. CDR3 coding DNA: TGTGCCAGCAGGCGGGGGGCCGGGGAGCTGTTTTTT. Amino acid sequence: CASRRGAGELFF.

The chain combines TRBV6-5 with TRBJ2-3; TRBD2 agrees at 12 bases. The CDR3 sequence is 14 residues long. V lost 5 bases, J lost 10 bases, and 7 bases stayed unmatched. Germline V gene sequence: CDR1 MNHEY, CDR2 SVGAGI. The CDR3 DNA is TGTGCCAGCAGTCGGACTAGCGGGGTGCGGGCGCAGTATTTT. Its translation: CASSRTSGVRAQYF.

This chain links TRBV28 with TRBJ1-1, with 12 bases fitting TRBD1. This CDR3 has 16 amino acids. J gave up 0 bases and V 2 bases, and 1 base lay outside the gene matches. Germline V gene sequence: CDR1 MDHEN, CDR2 SYDVKM. The CDR3 region has the DNA TGTGCCAGCAGTTTAGGGGACAGGGGGCTGAACACTGAAGCTTTCTTT. Amino acids: CASSLGDRGLNTEAFF. Full variable domain (remainder filled in from reference TRBV28 and TRBJ1-1): DVKVTQSSRYLVKRTGEKVFLECVQDMDHENMFWYRQDPGLGLRLIYFSYDVKMKEKGDIPEGYSVSREKKERFSLILESASTNQTSMYLCASSLGDRGLNTEAFFGQGTRLTVV.

The J gene is TRBJ2-1, the V gene TRBV2, with 10 nucleotides matching TRBD2. Germline trimming cut 10 bases from V and 7 bases from J; bases unmatched to any gene: 7. This CDR3 contains 13 residues. The germline gives CDR1 SNHLY, CDR2 FYNNEI. DNA for the CDR3: TGTGCCACGAAGCGGGGGGGCGGGAATGAGCAGTTCTTC. This gives the protein CATKRGGGNEQFF. The full variable domain, rest sourced from reference TRBV2 and TRBJ2-1, is EPEVTQTPSHQVTQMGQEVILRCVPISNHLYFYWYRQILGQKVEFLVSFYNNEISEKSEIFDDQFSVERPDGSNFTLKIRSTKLEDSAMYFCATKRGGGNEQFFGPGTRLTVL.

This clone has only one observation. The chain couples TRBV19 to TRBJ1-4; 10 bases agree with TRBD1. Germline-derived CDR1 and CDR2 are LNHDA and SQIVND (reference sequence). Germline trimming cut 4 bases from V and 3 bases from J; bases unmatched to any gene: 5. The CDR3 extends over 16 amino acids. The CDR3: CASSRQGARPNEKLFF. CDR3 nucleotides: TGTGCCAGTAGTAGACAGGGGGCGCGACCTAATGAAAAACTGTTTTTT. Complete variable domain (other parts from reference TRBV19 and TRBJ1-4): DGGITQSPKYLFRKEGQNVTLSCEQNLNHDAMYWYRQDPGQGLRLIYYSQIVNDFQKGDIAEGYSVSREKKESFPLTVTSAQKNPTAFYLCASSRQGARPNEKLFFGSGTQLSVL.

J is TRBJ1-2 and V is TRBV6-1, with 8 bases lining up with TRBD1. Germline CDR1 reads MNHNS; CDR2 reads SASEGT. The CDR3 sequence is 13 residues long. V shed 2 bases and J 8 bases; nucleotides not matched to a gene: 4. CDR3 in amino acids: CASSESRGQGYTF. The CDR3 DNA reads as TGTGCCAGCAGTGAAAGCAGGGGGCAGGGCTACACCTTC.

This clone was detected once. The rearrangement joins TRBV28 to TRBJ2-7; D is possibly TRBD2 (5 bases). Looked up from germline, CDR1 is MDHEN and CDR2 is SYDVKM. Trimming took 8 bases from V and 4 from J, leaving 15 bases between them. CDR3 size: 13 residues. CDR3 region: CASLEGSGYEQYF. CDR3 in DNA: TGTGCCAGCCTAGAAGGGTCGGGGTACGAGCAGTACTTC.

The chain employs TRBV2 and TRBJ2-1; 11 nucleotides agree with TRBD2. V trimming: 5 bases; J trimming: 2 bases; junction bases outside the gene matches: 2. The germline CDR1 and CDR2 sequences are SNHLY and FYNNEI. CDR3 length equals 15 residues. The CDR3 here is CASSLAGGPYNEQFF. CDR3 bases: TGTGCCAGCAGTTTAGCGGGGGGGCCCTACAATGAGCAGTTCTTC.

This clone was counted a few times. This same CDR3 is encoded by further DNA sequences in the sample. The V and J genes are TRBV19 and TRBJ1-6; D ambiguous. Per the germline V gene, CDR1 is LNHDA and CDR2 is SQIVND (reference sequence). The CDR3 contains 12 residues. V dropped 9 bases and J dropped 8 bases, with 11 bases sitting between them. The CDR3 protein is CASRLRDSPLHF. The CDR3 DNA reads as TGTGCCAGCCGCCTGAGGGATTCACCCCTCCACTTT.

V usage is TRBV4-2 and J usage is TRBJ2-5; TRBD2 aligns across 8 bases. The DNA end is a closer match to TRBJ2-7, so the J assignment may be wrong. Germline V lookup: CDR1 LGHNA, CDR2 YNFKEQ. The CDR3 is made up of 15 amino acids. CDR3 nucleotide sequence: TGTGCCAGCAGCCGCTCCGGGACTAGGGGCCACGAGCAGTACTTC. This codes for CASSRSGTRGHEQYF.

This clone was counted a few times. This chain uses TRBV14 with TRBJ2-2; D remains ambiguous. Trimming pared 0 bases from V and 5 bases from J, leaving 4 bases between. Germline V gene lookup returns CDR1 SGHDN and CDR2 FVKESK. This CDR3 region has 13 residues. The CDR3 loop reads CASSQDTTGELFF. The CDR3 DNA reads as TGTGCCAGCAGCCAAGATACTACCGGGGAGCTGTTTTTT. The variable domain in full, with the rest retrieved from reference TRBV14 and TRBJ2-2, is EAGVTQFPSHSVIEKGQTVTLRCDPISGHDNLYWYRRVMGKEIKFLLHFVKESKQDESGMPNNRFLAERTGGTYSTLKVQPAELEDSGVYFCASSQDTTGELFFGEGSRLTVL.

The V gene is TRBV6-4, the J gene TRBJ1-2; D ambiguous. The V gene's germline CDR1 is MRHNA and CDR2 SNTAGT. The CDR3 loop spans 14 amino acids. Trimming shortened V by 0 bases and J by 8 bases, and 13 bases separated the two germline ends. CDR3 amino acids: CASSDSEGADGYTF. Here the CDR3 DNA reads TGTGCCAGCAGTGACTCAGAGGGAGCGGACGGCTACACCTTC.